This TCR beta chain is drawn from a study of blood T cell repertoires in COVID-19. For the study at large: The United States, Italy and Spain supplied acute and convalescent COVID-19 samples. From T cells, B-cell-depleted T cells, or PBMCs came the material, which was cDNA or gDNA.

Unmatched junction bases numbered 8, after V lost 4 bases and J lost 2 bases. The CDR3 runs 16 residues. Per germline, CDR1 MNHEY and CDR2 SVGAGI. Methods used by the authors: Reference gene primer amplification yielded estimated nucleated cell counts. Libraries were prepared by immunoSEQ multiplex PCR; TCRdb keeps only in-frame clonotypes and omits some of them. Clonal size and the V and J genes are those of that table, whereas D and trimming came from the DNA. Of about 110,000 clones in the sample, 65% to 75% were seen once. The genes are TRBV6-5 and TRBJ2-7, with 10 nucleotides matching TRBD2. Sequencing was done on a sample of peripheral blood. This TCR came from a man aged 80 or over with acute or convalescent COVID-19. DNA for the CDR3: TGTGCCAGCAGTTCATCGACTAGCGGGTACCCCTACGAGCAGTACTTC. This translates into CASSSSTSGYPYEQYF.